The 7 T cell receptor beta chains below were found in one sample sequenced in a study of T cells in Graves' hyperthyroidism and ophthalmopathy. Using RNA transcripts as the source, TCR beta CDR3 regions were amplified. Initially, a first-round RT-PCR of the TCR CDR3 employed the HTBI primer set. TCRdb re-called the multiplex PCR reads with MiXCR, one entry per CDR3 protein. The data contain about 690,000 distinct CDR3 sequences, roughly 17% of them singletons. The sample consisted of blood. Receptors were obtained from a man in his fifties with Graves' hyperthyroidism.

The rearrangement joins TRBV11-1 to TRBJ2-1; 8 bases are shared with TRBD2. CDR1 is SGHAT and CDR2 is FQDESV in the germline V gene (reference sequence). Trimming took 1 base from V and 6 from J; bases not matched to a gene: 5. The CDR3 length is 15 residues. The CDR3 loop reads CASSLGGLASNEQFF. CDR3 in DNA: TGTGCCAGCAGCTTAGGTGGACTAGCTAGCAATGAGCAGTTCTTC.

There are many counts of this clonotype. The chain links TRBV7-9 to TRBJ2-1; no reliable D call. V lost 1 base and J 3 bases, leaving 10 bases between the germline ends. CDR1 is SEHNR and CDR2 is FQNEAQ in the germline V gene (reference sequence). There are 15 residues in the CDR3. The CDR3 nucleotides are TGTGCCAGCAGCTTAGGTGTGGGATACTACAATGAGCAGTTCTTC. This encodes CASSLGVGYYNEQFF.

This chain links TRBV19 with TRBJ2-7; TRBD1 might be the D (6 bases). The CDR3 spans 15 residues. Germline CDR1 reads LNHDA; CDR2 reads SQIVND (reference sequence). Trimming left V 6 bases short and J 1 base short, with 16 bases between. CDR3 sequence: CASSQDSGRSYEQYF. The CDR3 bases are TGTGCCAGTAGCCAGGACAGCGGTAGATCCTACGAGCAGTACTTC.

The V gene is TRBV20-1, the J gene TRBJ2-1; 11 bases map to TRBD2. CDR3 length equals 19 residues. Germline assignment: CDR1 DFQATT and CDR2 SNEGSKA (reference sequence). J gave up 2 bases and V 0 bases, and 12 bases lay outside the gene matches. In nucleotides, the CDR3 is TGCAGTGCTAGAGACACATTCCCGGGACTAGCGGAACCCTACAATGAGCAGTTCTTC. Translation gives CSARDTFPGLAEPYNEQFF.

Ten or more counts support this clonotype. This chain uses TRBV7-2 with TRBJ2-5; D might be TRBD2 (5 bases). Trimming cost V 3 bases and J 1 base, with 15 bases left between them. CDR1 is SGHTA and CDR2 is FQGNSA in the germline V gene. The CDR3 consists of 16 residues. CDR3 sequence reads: CASSFSPTTRQETQYF. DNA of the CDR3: TGTGCCAGCAGCTTCTCCCCGACTACCCGCCAAGAGACCCAGTACTTC.

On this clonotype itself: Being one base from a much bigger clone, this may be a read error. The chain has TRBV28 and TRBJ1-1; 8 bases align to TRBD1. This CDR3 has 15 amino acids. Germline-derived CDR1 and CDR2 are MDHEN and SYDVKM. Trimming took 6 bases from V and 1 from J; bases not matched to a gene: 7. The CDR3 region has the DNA TGTGCCAGCAGATCCCCCGGGACAGGGAACACTGAAGCTTTCTTT. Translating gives CASRSPGTGNTEAFF.

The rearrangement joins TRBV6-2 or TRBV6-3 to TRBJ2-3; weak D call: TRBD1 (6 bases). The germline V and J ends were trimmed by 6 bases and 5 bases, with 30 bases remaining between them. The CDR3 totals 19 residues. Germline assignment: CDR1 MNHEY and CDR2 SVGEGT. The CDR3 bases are TGTGCCAGCAGCCCCGGGCAGGGGCCTAGGTTTGGTAAAGGAGATACGCAGTATTTT. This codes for CASSPGQGPRFGKGDTQYF.